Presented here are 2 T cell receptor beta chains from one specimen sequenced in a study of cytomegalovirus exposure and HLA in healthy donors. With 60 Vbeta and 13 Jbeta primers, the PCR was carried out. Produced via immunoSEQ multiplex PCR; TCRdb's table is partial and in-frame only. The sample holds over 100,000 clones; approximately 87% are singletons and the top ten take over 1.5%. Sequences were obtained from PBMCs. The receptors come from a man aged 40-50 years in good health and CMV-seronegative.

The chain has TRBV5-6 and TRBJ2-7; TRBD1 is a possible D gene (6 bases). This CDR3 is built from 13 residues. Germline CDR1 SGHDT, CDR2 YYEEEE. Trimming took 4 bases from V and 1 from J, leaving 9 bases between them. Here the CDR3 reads CASSPGVSYEQYF. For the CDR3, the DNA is TGTGCCAGCAGCCCAGGGGTTTCCTACGAGCAGTACTTC.

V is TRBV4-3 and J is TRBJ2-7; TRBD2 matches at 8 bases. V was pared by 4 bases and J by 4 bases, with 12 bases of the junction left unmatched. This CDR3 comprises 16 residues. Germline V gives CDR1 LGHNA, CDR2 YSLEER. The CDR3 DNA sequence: TGCGCCAGCAGCCGTACAATGCAGCGGGGGTTATACGAGCAGTACTTC. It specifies CASSRTMQRGLYEQYF.